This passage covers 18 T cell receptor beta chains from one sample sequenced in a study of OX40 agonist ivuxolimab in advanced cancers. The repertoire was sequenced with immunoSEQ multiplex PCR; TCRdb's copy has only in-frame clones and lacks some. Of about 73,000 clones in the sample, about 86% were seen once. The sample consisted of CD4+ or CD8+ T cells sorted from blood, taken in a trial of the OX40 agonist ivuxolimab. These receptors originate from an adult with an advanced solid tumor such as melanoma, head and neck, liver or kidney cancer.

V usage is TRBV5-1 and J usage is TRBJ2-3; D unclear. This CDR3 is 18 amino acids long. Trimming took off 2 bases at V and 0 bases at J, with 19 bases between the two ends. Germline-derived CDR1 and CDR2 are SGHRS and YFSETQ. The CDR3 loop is CASSFIALSYSSTDTQYF. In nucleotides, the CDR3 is TGCGCCAGCAGCTTCATCGCCTTATCTTACTCTAGCACAGATACGCAGTATTTT.

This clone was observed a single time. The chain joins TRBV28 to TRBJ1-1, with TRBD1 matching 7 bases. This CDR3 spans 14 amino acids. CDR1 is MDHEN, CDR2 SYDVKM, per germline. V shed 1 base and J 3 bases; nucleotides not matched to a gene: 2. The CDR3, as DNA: TGTGCCAGCAGTTTATCAGACAGGGACACTGAAGCTTTCTTT. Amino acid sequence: CASSLSDRDTEAFF.

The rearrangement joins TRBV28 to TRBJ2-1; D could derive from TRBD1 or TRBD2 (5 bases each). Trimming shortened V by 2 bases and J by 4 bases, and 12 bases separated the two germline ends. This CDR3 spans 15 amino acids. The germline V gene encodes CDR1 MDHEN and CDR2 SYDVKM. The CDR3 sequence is CASSLIGAGYNEQFF. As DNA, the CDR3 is TGTGCCAGCAGTTTAATCGGGGCTGGGTACAATGAGCAGTTCTTC.

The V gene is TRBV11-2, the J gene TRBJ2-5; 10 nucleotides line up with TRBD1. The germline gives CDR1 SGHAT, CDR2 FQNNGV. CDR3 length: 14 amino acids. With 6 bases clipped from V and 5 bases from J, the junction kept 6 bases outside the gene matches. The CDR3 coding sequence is TGTGCCAGCAGACTCGGGACAGGGGACGAGACCCAGTACTTC. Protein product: CASRLGTGDETQYF. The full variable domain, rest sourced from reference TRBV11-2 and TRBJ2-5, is EAGVAQSPRYKIIEKRQSVAFWCNPISGHATLYWYQQILGQGPKLLIQFQNNGVVDDSQLPKDRFSAERLKGVDSTLKIQPAKLEDSAVYLCASRLGTGDETQYFGPGTRLLVL.

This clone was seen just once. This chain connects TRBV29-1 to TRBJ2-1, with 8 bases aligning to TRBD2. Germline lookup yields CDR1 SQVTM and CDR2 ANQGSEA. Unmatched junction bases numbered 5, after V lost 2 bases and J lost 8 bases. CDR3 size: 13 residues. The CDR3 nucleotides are TGCAGCGTTGAAACGGGAGGGACGGATGAGCAGTTCTTC. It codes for CSVETGGTDEQFF.

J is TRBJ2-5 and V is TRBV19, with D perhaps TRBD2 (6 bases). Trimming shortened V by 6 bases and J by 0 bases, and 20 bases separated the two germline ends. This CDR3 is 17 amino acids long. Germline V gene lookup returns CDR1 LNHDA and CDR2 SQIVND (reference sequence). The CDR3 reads CASSLAPRGAYQETQYF. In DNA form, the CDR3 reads TGTGCCAGTAGCCTCGCCCCGCGGGGAGCGTACCAAGAGACCCAGTACTTC.

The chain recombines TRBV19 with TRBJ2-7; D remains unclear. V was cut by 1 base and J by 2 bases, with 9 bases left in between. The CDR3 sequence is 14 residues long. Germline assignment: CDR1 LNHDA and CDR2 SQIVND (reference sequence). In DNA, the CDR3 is TGTGCCAGTAGTATAGGACGGTCCGCCTACGAGCAGTACTTC. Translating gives CASSIGRSAYEQYF.

The CDR3 nucleotides read TGTGCCAGCAGTGAACGAGGGTCCACCGGGGAGCTGTTTTTT. The encoded protein is CASSERGSTGELFF. The gene calls are TRBV25-1 and TRBJ2-2; perhaps TRBD2 as D (5 bases). Germline V gene lookup returns CDR1 MGHDK and CDR2 SYGVNS. V was shortened by 2 bases and J by 4 bases, with 8 bases between the two germline ends. The CDR3 is made up of 14 amino acids.

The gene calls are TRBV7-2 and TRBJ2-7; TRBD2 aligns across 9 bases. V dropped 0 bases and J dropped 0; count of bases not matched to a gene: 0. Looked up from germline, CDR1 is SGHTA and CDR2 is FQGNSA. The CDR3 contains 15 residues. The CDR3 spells CASSLASGSSYEQYF. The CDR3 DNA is TGTGCCAGCAGCTTAGCTAGCGGGAGCTCCTACGAGCAGTACTTC. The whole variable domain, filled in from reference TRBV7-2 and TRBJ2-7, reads GAGVSQSPSNKVTEKGKDVELRCDPISGHTALYWYRQSLGQGLEFLIYFQGNSAPDKSGLPSDRFSAERTGGSVSTLTIQRTQQEDSAVYLCASSLASGSSYEQYFGPGTRLTVT.

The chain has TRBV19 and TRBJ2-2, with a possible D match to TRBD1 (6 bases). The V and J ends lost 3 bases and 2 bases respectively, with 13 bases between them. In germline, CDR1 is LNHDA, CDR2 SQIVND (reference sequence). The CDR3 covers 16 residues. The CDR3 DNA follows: TGTGCCAGTAGTATTTGGTTAGGGGGAAACACCGGGGAGCTGTTTTTT. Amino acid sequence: CASSIWLGGNTGELFF.

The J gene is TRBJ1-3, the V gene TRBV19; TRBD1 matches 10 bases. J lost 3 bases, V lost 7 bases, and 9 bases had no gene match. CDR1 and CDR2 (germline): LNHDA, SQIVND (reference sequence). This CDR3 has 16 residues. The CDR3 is CASNHMDRGSGNTIYF. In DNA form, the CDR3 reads TGTGCCAGTAACCACATGGACAGGGGGAGTGGAAACACCATATATTTT.

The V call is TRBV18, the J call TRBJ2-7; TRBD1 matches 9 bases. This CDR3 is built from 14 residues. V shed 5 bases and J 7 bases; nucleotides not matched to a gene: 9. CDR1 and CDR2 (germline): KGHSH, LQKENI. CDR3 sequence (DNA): TGTGCCAGCTCATCACAGGGGGCAGGCATTGAGCAGTACTTC. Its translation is CASSSQGAGIEQYF. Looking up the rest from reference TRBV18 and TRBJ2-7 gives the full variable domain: NAGVMQNPRHLVRRRGQEARLRCSPMKGHSHVYWYRQLPEEGLKFMVYLQKENIIDESGMPKERFSAEFPKEGPSILRIQQVVRGDSAAYFCASSSQGAGIEQYFGPGTRLTVT.

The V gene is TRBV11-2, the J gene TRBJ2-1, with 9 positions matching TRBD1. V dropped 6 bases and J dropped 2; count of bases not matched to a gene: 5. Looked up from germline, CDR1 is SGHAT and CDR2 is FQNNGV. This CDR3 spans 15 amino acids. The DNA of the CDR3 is TGTGCCAGCAGTACCGGGACAGGGCCCTACAATGAGCAGTTCTTC. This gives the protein CASSTGTGPYNEQFF.

For the CDR3, the DNA is TGCGCCAGCAACGATGGGGACACTGAAGCTTTCTTT. Amino acids: CASNDGDTEAFF. V is TRBV5-1 and J is TRBJ1-1; D is unclear. Germline CDR1 reads SGHRS; CDR2 reads YFSETQ. Deletions cut 6 bases from V and 3 bases from J, with 9 bases between. This CDR3 has 12 residues. The complete variable domain, with remaining parts taken from reference TRBV5-1 and TRBJ1-1, reads KAGVTQTPRYLIKTRGQQVTLSCSPISGHRSVSWYQQTPGQGLQFLFEYFSETQRNKGNFPGRFSGRQFSNSRSEMNVSTLELGDSALYLCASNDGDTEAFFGQGTRLTVV.

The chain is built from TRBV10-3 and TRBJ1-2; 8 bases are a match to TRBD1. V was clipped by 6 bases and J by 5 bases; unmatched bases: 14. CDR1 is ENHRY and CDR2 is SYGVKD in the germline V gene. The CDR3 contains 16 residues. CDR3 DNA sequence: TGTGCCATCAGCCCAGGGGGACAGGAGACCTTTTATGGCTACACCTTC. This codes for CAISPGGQETFYGYTF.

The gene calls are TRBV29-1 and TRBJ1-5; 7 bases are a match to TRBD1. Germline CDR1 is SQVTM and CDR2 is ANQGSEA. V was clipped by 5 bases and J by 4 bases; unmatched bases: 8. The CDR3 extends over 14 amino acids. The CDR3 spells CSVSQGGGNQPQHF. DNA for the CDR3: TGCAGCGTTTCCCAGGGGGGCGGAAATCAGCCCCAGCATTTT.

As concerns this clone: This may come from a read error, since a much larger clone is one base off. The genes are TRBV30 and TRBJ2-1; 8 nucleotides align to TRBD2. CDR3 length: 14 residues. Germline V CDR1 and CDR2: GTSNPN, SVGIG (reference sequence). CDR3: CTWSVPSGHNEQFF. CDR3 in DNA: TGTACCTGGAGTGTACCTAGCGGGCACAATGAGCAGTTCTTC. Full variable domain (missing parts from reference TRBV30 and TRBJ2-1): SQTIHQWPATLVQPVGSPLSLECTVEGTSNPNLYWYRQAAGRGLQLLFYSVGIGQISSEVPQNLSASRPQDRQFILSSKKLLLSDSGFYLCTWSVPSGHNEQFFGPGTRLTVL.

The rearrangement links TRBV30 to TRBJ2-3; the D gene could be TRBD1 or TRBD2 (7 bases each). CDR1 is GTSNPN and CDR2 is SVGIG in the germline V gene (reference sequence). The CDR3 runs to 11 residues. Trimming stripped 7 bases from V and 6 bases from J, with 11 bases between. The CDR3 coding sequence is TGTGCCTCGCAGGGGGGGGATACGCAGTATTTT. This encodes CASQGGDTQYF.